A single sample gave rise to the 25 T cell receptor beta chains below, sequenced in a study of shared clonotypes between healthy human individuals. The method was immunoSEQ multiplex PCR; TCRdb's version includes in-frame clones alone and lacks a portion of them. The sample shows a few hundred thousand clones, around 81% of them seen only once. Source material: PBMCs. The receptors were sampled from a woman in her forties in good health. Some clones in this sample may be carry-over from other donors' samples.

For this clone: The sample holds other DNA sequences that translate to the same CDR3. V usage is TRBV9 and J usage is TRBJ2-1, with 7 bases that match TRBD2. CDR1 and CDR2 from the germline V gene are SGDLS and YYNGEE. V lost 0 bases, J lost 7 bases, and 1 base stayed unmatched. CDR3 size: 13 residues. DNA for the CDR3: TGTGCCAGCAGCGTAGCCGGGGGGAATGAGCAGTTCTTC. Translating gives CASSVAGGNEQFF. The entire variable domain, with the rest obtained from reference TRBV9 and TRBJ2-1, is as follows: DSGVTQTPKHLITATGQRVTLRCSPRSGDLSVYWYQQSLDQGLQFLIQYYNGEERAKGNILERFSAQQFPDLHSELNLSSLELGDSALYFCASSVAGGNEQFFGPGTRLTVL.

This chain joins TRBV5-1 and TRBJ1-4; D remains unclear. The germline CDR1 and CDR2 sequences are SGHRS and YFSETQ. V was cut by 4 bases and J by 8 bases, with 15 bases left in between. The CDR3 runs to 14 residues. The DNA for the CDR3 is TGCGCCAGCAGCGTGGGGAGTTTGGGGGAAAAACTGTTTTTT. As protein: CASSVGSLGEKLFF.

The chain couples TRBV21-1 to TRBJ2-1; TRBD2 is taken as the D call from the table, unchecked against the DNA. TRBV21-1 is described as a pseudogene. The CDR3 has 18 amino acids. CDR3 region: CASSKADASGTRVDEQFF. The CDR3 region has the DNA TGTGCCAGCAGCAAAGCTGACGCTAGCGGGACTAGGGTAGATGAGCAGTTCTTC.

A note on this clone: With a much larger clone just one base away, this may be a read error. The genes are TRBV27 and TRBJ1-6; D unresolved. This CDR3 region has 16 residues. Germline V gene lookup returns CDR1 MNHEY and CDR2 SMNVEV (reference sequence). V shed 7 bases and J shed 4 bases, with 17 bases lying between them. CDR3 nucleotide sequence: TGTGCCAGCACCCCGCGAGGCGTGGGATATAATTCACCCCTCCACTTT. It encodes CASTPRGVGYNSPLHF.

To note about this clone: Other DNA sequences of this sample code for an identical CDR3. V gene TRBV4-2 combines with J gene TRBJ1-4; D may be TRBD1 (6 bases). This CDR3 is 15 amino acids long. Trimming removed 1 base at V and 4 bases at J, with 10 bases between. Looked up from germline, CDR1 is LGHNA and CDR2 is YNFKEQ. The CDR3 DNA reads TGTGCCAGCAGCCAAGCAGGACAGATTAATGAAAAACTGTTTTTT. Its protein product is CASSQAGQINEKLFF.

This chain connects TRBV29-1 to TRBJ2-1; TRBD2 aligns across 8 bases. This CDR3 is 12 amino acids long. V was clipped by 6 bases and J by 6 bases; unmatched bases: 4. CDR1 and CDR2 (germline): SQVTM, ANQGSEA. CDR3 sequence: CSVFGTSNEQFF. Written as DNA, the CDR3 is TGCAGCGTCTTCGGGACTAGCAATGAGCAGTTCTTC.

This clone was detected a few times. This rearrangement joins TRBV7-2 to TRBJ1-2; tentatively, D is TRBD1 (6 bases). Between the trimmed V and J ends, which lost 1 base and 5 bases, there was a span of 11 bases. This CDR3 region has 14 residues. Germline CDR1 reads SGHTA; CDR2 reads FQGNSA. The CDR3 loop reads CASSLGTAAYGYTF. CDR3 nucleotides: TGTGCCAGCAGCTTAGGGACAGCTGCGTATGGCTACACCTTC.

The J gene is TRBJ1-4, the V gene TRBV5-1; TRBD1 matches 9 bases. The CDR3 covers 16 residues. Germline CDR1 SGHRS, CDR2 YFSETQ. The J segment lost 7 bases and the V segment lost 0 bases, leaving 7 bases of the junction unmatched. Here the CDR3 DNA reads TGCGCCAGCAGCTTGGCAAACAGGGGGCGCGTTGAAAAACTGTTTTTT. Residues: CASSLANRGRVEKLFF.

This chain connects TRBV12-2 to TRBJ2-2; the D call TRBD2 from the table was never checked on the DNA. TRBV12-2 is a listed pseudogene. The CDR3 loop spans 14 amino acids. DNA for the CDR3: TGTGCAAGTCGCTATAGAGGTCGGCTCGGGGAGCTGTTTTTT. It yields the protein CASRYRGRLGELFF.

The chain has TRBV10-2 and TRBJ2-1; D is unresolved. CDR3 length: 12 residues. In germline, CDR1 is WSHSY, CDR2 SAAADI. Trimming removed 6 bases at V and 12 bases at J, with 15 bases between. The CDR3 spells CASSPLSSGQFF. The CDR3 DNA is TGCGCCAGCAGCCCACTTAGTAGTGGGCAGTTCTTC.

The chain is built from TRBV15 and TRBJ2-5; weak D call: TRBD2 (5 bases). From germline, CDR1 is LNHNV and CDR2 YYDKDF (reference sequence). V gave up 3 bases and J gave up 5 bases, with 19 bases separating them. The CDR3 totals 16 residues. CDR3 sequence (DNA): TGTGCCACCAGCAGGATCGAGGGCCGGACCGGGGAGACCCAGTACTTC. This encodes CATSRIEGRTGETQYF. Full variable domain (outside the CDR3, taken from reference TRBV15 and TRBJ2-5): DAMVIQNPRYQVTQFGKPVTLSCSQTLNHNVMYWYQQKSSQAPKLLFHYYDKDFNNEADTPDNFQSRRPNTSFCFLDIRSPGLGDTAMYLCATSRIEGRTGETQYFGPGTRLLVL.

V usage is TRBV9 and J usage is TRBJ2-3; 9 nucleotides line up with TRBD1. The J segment lost 1 base and the V segment lost 4 bases, leaving 7 bases of the junction unmatched. The CDR3 runs to 16 residues. Germline V gene lookup returns CDR1 SGDLS and CDR2 YYNGEE. CDR3 bases: TGTGCCAGCAGCCTCAGGACAGGGGTTGGCACAGATACGCAGTATTTT. It yields the protein CASSLRTGVGTDTQYF.

This chain connects TRBV6-1 to TRBJ1-5; D gene uncertain. CDR3 length: 15 amino acids. V was trimmed by 5 bases and J by 5 bases, leaving 16 bases between them. The germline gives CDR1 MNHNS, CDR2 SASEGT. DNA of the CDR3: TGTGCCAGCAGTATTAGGACGGCCTCTGATCAGCCCCAGCATTTT. Its protein is CASSIRTASDQPQHF.

The genes are TRBV6-6 and TRBJ1-2; the D is unclear. Germline CDR1 reads MNHNY; CDR2 reads SVGAGI (reference sequence). The CDR3 runs to 15 residues. The V gene lost 0 bases and the J gene lost 0 bases, with 8 bases spanning the gap. The CDR3 coding sequence is TGTGCCAGCAGTTACTCTGCCACAACTAACTATGGCTACACCTTC. It yields the protein CASSYSATTNYGYTF.

The rearrangement links TRBV6-5 to TRBJ1-6; the D gene is possibly TRBD1 (6 bases). Germline-derived CDR1 and CDR2 are MNHEY and SVGAGI. V was clipped by 2 bases and J by 9 bases, with 14 bases between them. This CDR3 is 15 amino acids long. The CDR3 is CASSYLAGESSPLHF. The CDR3 bases are TGTGCCAGCAGTTACCTGGCAGGGGAAAGTTCACCCCTCCACTTT.

The chain joins TRBV15 to TRBJ2-7; no definite D call. The CDR3 has 15 residues. The germline V gene has CDR1 LNHNV and CDR2 YYDKDF (reference sequence). The V end lost 0 bases, the J end lost 7 bases, and 16 bases lay between the germline ends. The CDR3 DNA is TGTGCCACCAGCAGAGATCGTGTCCAACTGGGGGAGCAGTACTTC. It codes for CATSRDRVQLGEQYF.

The rearrangement joins TRBV4-3 to TRBJ2-7, with TRBD2 matching 7 bases. CDR1 is LGHNA and CDR2 is YSLEER in the germline V gene. The length of the CDR3 is 17 residues. V dropped 4 bases and J dropped 2; count of bases not matched to a gene: 14. CDR3 coding DNA: TGCGCCAGCAGCCCCTATTTGTCGCGGGAGAATACCTACGAGCAGTACTTC. This codes for CASSPYLSRENTYEQYF.

In this sample, this clone turned up a few times. This chain uses TRBV11-2 with TRBJ1-1; D remains ambiguous. Deletions cut 3 bases from V and 1 base from J, with 18 bases between. The CDR3 contains 17 residues. Looked up from germline, CDR1 is SGHAT and CDR2 is FQNNGV. CDR3 nucleotide sequence: TGTGCCAGCAGCTTGAATCCAGTTCCCGGAGGGAACACTGAAGCTTTCTTT. It is translated as CASSLNPVPGGNTEAFF.

This clone has more than one count but fewer than ten. The rearrangement uses TRBV28 and TRBJ2-5; 9 bases are a match to TRBD1. The germline V gene encodes CDR1 MDHEN and CDR2 SYDVKM. The V segment lost 3 bases and the J segment 5 bases; nucleotides outside the gene matches: 7. The CDR3 covers 15 residues. CDR3 DNA: TGTGCCAGCAGTTTGACAACAGGGGGCTGGGAGACCCAGTACTTC. It is translated as CASSLTTGGWETQYF.

The V call is TRBV2, the J call TRBJ2-2, with 13 bases identical to TRBD2. With V trimmed by 4 bases and J by 5 bases, 16 bases remained unmatched. Germline V gives CDR1 SNHLY, CDR2 FYNNEI. CDR3 length: 20 residues. The CDR3 sequence: CASSGTGGWTSGSRTGELFF. The DNA of the CDR3 is TGTGCCAGCAGTGGGACAGGGGGCTGGACTAGCGGGAGCCGGACCGGGGAGCTGTTTTTT.

The chain couples TRBV7-9 to TRBJ2-2; tentatively, D is TRBD2 (5 bases). CDR1 and CDR2 (germline): SEHNR, FQNEAQ (reference sequence). This CDR3 spans 15 amino acids. V was pared by 5 bases and J by 0 bases, with 10 bases between. DNA of the CDR3: TGTGCCAGCAGCACAGCACTAGCGAACACCGGGGAGCTGTTTTTT. Translated, it gives CASSTALANTGELFF.

With regard to this clone: A much larger clone sits a single nucleotide away, making a read error possible. The chain combines TRBV6-6 with TRBJ1-4; D unclear. This CDR3 has 16 amino acids. Germline CDR1 and CDR2: MNHNY and SVGAGI (reference sequence). V shed 6 bases and J shed 0 bases, with 14 bases lying between them. The CDR3 nucleotides are TGTGCCAGCAGCCACGGTTCTCGTGCAACTAATGAAAAACTGTTTTTT. Protein: CASSHGSRATNEKLFF.

The chain recombines TRBV19 with TRBJ1-4; 10 bases align to TRBD1. V lost 5 bases and J lost 8; bases outside the gene matches: 5. This CDR3 is 14 amino acids long. Germline values: CDR1 LNHDA, CDR2 SQIVND (reference sequence). Written as DNA, the CDR3 is TGTGCCAGTAGTCGGGACAGGGGCGGCGAAAAACTGTTTTTT. Its translation is CASSRDRGGEKLFF.

This clone has only one observation. The chain carries TRBV7-2 and TRBJ1-2; 9 nucleotides agree with TRBD1. This CDR3 has 16 amino acids. The V and J ends lost 1 base and 5 bases, in that order; junction bases with no gene match: 8. Germline assignment: CDR1 SGHTA and CDR2 FQGNSA. This CDR3 is CASSLGGTGIVYGYTF. CDR3 DNA: TGTGCCAGCAGCTTAGGGGGGACAGGGATAGTGTATGGCTACACCTTC.

The chain is built from TRBV6-4 and TRBJ1-2; D gene unclear. The CDR3 is made up of 13 amino acids. V shed 7 bases and J shed 2 bases, with 11 bases lying between them. The germline V gene encodes CDR1 MRHNA and CDR2 SNTAGT. The CDR3 loop is CASNPGGNYGYTF. The CDR3 coding sequence is TGTGCCAGCAACCCAGGAGGGAACTATGGCTACACCTTC.